The next 32 T cell receptor beta chains were all read from a single sample in a study of glioma-infiltrating T cells after dendritic cell vaccination. Time point described: after dendritic cell vaccination, including at tumor progression/relapse. Clones were sequenced by immunoSEQ multiplex PCR, and TCRdb holds only the in-frame ones, with some missing. The table shows more than 85,000 clones, with around 89% occurring only once. The sequencing used blood, collected after dendritic cell vaccination. These receptor sequences come from a human donor with glioblastoma.

This clone occurred a few times. One end of the junction fails to match germline, which may point to a read error. V usage is TRBV12-5 and J usage is TRBJ2-7; no firm D call. The CDR3 spans 16 residues. Looked up from germline, CDR1 is LGHNT and CDR2 is FRNRAP. CDR3 sequence: CASGFASAEASNEQYF. CDR3 DNA sequence: TGTGCTAGTGGTTTCGCCTCTGCTGAAGCCTCCAACGAGCAGTACTTC.

This clone was picked up a small number of times. The chain couples TRBV4-2 to TRBJ2-5, with a tentative D call TRBD2 (6 bases). Germline V gene lookup returns CDR1 LGHNA and CDR2 YNFKEQ. The CDR3 spans 14 residues. With 4 bases removed from V and 5 bases from J, the gap between germline ends came to 14 bases. The CDR3 DNA follows: TGTGCCAGCAGCCCCACGGGAGAGGGGGAGACCCAGTACTTC. Translating it yields CASSPTGEGETQYF.

J is TRBJ1-6 and V is TRBV25-1; TRBD1 agrees at 9 bases. CDR3 length: 15 amino acids. V shed 6 bases, J shed 7 bases, and the junction held 7 bases outside the gene matches. Germline V gene data show CDR1 as MGHDK and CDR2 as SYGVNS. The CDR3 here is CASSSGTGRNSPLHF. CDR3 DNA: TGTGCCAGCAGCTCGGGGACAGGGAGAAATTCACCCCTCCACTTT.

A remark on this clone: The same CDR3 arises from other DNA sequences in this sample as well. The V and J genes are TRBV14 and TRBJ1-6, with TRBD1 identical over 9 bases. V lost 4 bases and J lost 13; bases outside the gene matches: 8. The CDR3 runs to 14 residues. Per the germline V gene, CDR1 is SGHDN and CDR2 is FVKESK. The CDR3 protein is CASSLGQGFSPLHF. CDR3 DNA sequence: TGTGCCAGCAGCCTAGGACAGGGGTTCTCCCCCCTCCACTTT.

The chain has TRBV13 and TRBJ1-1; no clear D gene. Trimming shortened V by 8 bases and J by 4 bases, and 17 bases separated the two germline ends. Looked up from germline, CDR1 is PRHDT and CDR2 is FYEKMQ (reference sequence). This CDR3 is 14 amino acids long. In nucleotides, the CDR3 is TGTGCCAGCCGAGCACAGCTTAGGTTCACTGAAGCTTTCTTT. It translates to CASRAQLRFTEAFF. Looking up the rest from reference TRBV13 and TRBJ1-1 gives the full variable domain: AAGVIQSPRHLIKEKRETATLKCYPIPRHDTVYWYQQGPGQDPQFLISFYEKMQSDKGSIPDRFSAQQFSDYHSELNMSSLELGDSALYFCASRAQLRFTEAFFGQGTRLTVV.

The chain employs TRBV30 and TRBJ1-1; possibly TRBD1 for D (6 bases). There are 13 residues in the CDR3. Germline CDR1 GTSNPN, CDR2 SVGIG (reference sequence). Trimming took 5 bases from V and 0 from J, leaving 10 bases between them. In nucleotides, the CDR3 is TGTGCCTGGGGGGGCCTGCTGAACACTGAAGCTTTCTTT. Protein: CAWGGLLNTEAFF.

Only one count was recorded for this clone. The V and J genes are TRBV6-1 and TRBJ2-4; no definite D call. This CDR3 is built from 15 residues. Germline-derived CDR1 and CDR2 are MNHNS and SASEGT. V was pared by 1 base and J by 0 bases, with 7 bases between. CDR3 protein: CASSEEPLAKNIQYF. CDR3 coding DNA: TGTGCCAGCAGTGAAGAGCCCCTAGCCAAAAACATTCAGTACTTC.

This clone was found a few times. This rearrangement joins TRBV29-1 to TRBJ2-5; D gene ambiguous. Per germline, CDR1 SQVTM and CDR2 ANQGSEA. CDR3 length: 13 amino acids. Trimming left V 0 bases short and J 6 bases short, with 11 bases between. The DNA for the CDR3 is TGCAGCGTTGAAGACCTCGGTCTTCAGACCCAGTACTTC. Protein: CSVEDLGLQTQYF.

The rearrangement uses TRBV27 and TRBJ1-1, with TRBD1 matching over 7 bases. The germline gives CDR1 MNHEY, CDR2 SMNVEV (reference sequence). This CDR3 has 14 residues. Losses at the gene ends were 6 bases for V and 1 base for J; bases not matched to a gene: 5. CDR3 DNA sequence: TGTGCCAGCAGGCCGGGACAGAGGAACACTGAAGCTTTCTTT. Translated: CASRPGQRNTEAFF.

This chain links TRBV11-1 with TRBJ2-3, with a tentative D call TRBD2 (6 bases). Trimming shortened V by 3 bases and J by 6 bases, and 10 bases separated the two germline ends. This CDR3 is 13 amino acids long. Germline-derived CDR1 and CDR2 are SGHAT and FQDESV (reference sequence). DNA of the CDR3: TGTGCCAGCAGCTTCTCGGGGGAGGATACGCAGTATTTT. Amino acid sequence: CASSFSGEDTQYF.

The chain employs TRBV18 and TRBJ1-5; 8 bases line up with TRBD1. The CDR3 has 17 residues. CDR1 and CDR2 (germline): KGHSH, LQKENI. After removal of 0 bases from V and 0 bases from J, the junction contained 4 bases not matched to a gene. CDR3 in DNA: TGTGCCAGCTCACCACCTGGACAGGGATATAGCAATCAGCCCCAGCATTTT. Its translation is CASSPPGQGYSNQPQHF.

About this clone itself: Other DNA sequences of this sample code for an identical CDR3. The chain joins TRBV7-2 to TRBJ1-6; possible D gene TRBD1, 6 bases. Germline V gene lookup returns CDR1 SGHTA and CDR2 FQGNSA. V was cut by 4 bases and J by 13 bases, with 20 bases left in between. The CDR3 is made up of 15 amino acids. The chain's CDR3 is CASSSTQGVFSPLHF. CDR3 coding DNA: TGTGCCAGCAGCTCAACACAGGGAGTCTTTTCCCCCCTCCACTTT.

The chain has TRBV7-2 and TRBJ1-4, with a weak D call TRBD1 (6 bases). This CDR3 has 14 residues. The V gene lost 5 bases and the J gene lost 5 bases, with 12 bases spanning the gap. Germline V gives CDR1 SGHTA, CDR2 FQGNSA. The chain's CDR3 is CASSATGRNEKLFF. Written as DNA, the CDR3 is TGTGCCAGCAGCGCGACAGGCCGGAATGAAAAACTGTTTTTT.

V usage is TRBV5-1 and J usage is TRBJ1-1, with 7 bases lining up with TRBD1. Germline values: CDR1 SGHRS, CDR2 YFSETQ. There are 14 residues in the CDR3. Trimming at V came to 4 bases and at J to 4 bases, leaving 7 bases not matched to a gene. The CDR3 region has the DNA TGCGCCAGCAGCCGGACAGGAAGAGGCACTGAAGCTTTCTTT. It translates to CASSRTGRGTEAFF.

The V and J genes are TRBV5-4 and TRBJ2-7; D is ambiguous. The CDR3 has 12 amino acids. V was shortened by 3 bases and J by 0 bases, with 4 bases between the two germline ends. The germline V gene has CDR1 SGHNT and CDR2 YYREEE (reference sequence). CDR3 nucleotides: TGTGCCAGCAGCTACAGCTCCTACGAGCAGTACTTC. Residues: CASSYSSYEQYF.

The rearrangement joins TRBV19 to TRBJ2-7; D is perhaps TRBD1 (7 bases). The V end was cut by 3 bases, the J end by 7 bases, with 19 bases between. The CDR3 is 15 residues long. Germline V gene data show CDR1 as LNHDA and CDR2 as SQIVND (reference sequence). CDR3 loop: CASSILAGGLYEQYF. CDR3 DNA: TGTGCCAGTAGTATTCTGGCAGGGGGACTTTATGAGCAGTACTTC.

The J gene is TRBJ2-5, the V gene TRBV7-3, with 8 positions matching TRBD1. The J segment lost 4 bases and the V segment lost 5 bases, leaving 9 bases of the junction unmatched. The CDR3 runs to 15 residues. Germline loops: CDR1 SGHTA, CDR2 FQGTGA. The CDR3 coding sequence is TGTGCCAGCAGCGCGACAGGGGCTGGGGGAGAGACCCAGTACTTC. As protein: CASSATGAGGETQYF.

The chain couples TRBV6-1 to TRBJ2-1; 7 bases map to TRBD1. Germline trimming cut 2 bases from V and 5 bases from J; bases unmatched to any gene: 9. The CDR3 spans 16 residues. The germline V gene encodes CDR1 MNHNS and CDR2 SASEGT. CDR3 in DNA: TGTGCCAGCAGTGAACAAGGGACAGCAGCTAACAATGAGCAGTTCTTC. It translates to CASSEQGTAANNEQFF.

The V and J genes are TRBV5-8 and TRBJ2-1; D is undetermined. From germline, CDR1 is SGHTS and CDR2 YDEGEE. This CDR3 has 13 amino acids. V lost 0 bases and J 6 bases, leaving 7 bases between the germline ends. Written as DNA, the CDR3 is TGTGCCAGCAGCTTGGTTCGGAGCAATGAGCAGTTCTTC. Its translation: CASSLVRSNEQFF.

This rearrangement joins TRBV19 to TRBJ1-2; tentative D call: TRBD1 (5 bases). Deletions cut 1 base from V and 2 bases from J, with 8 bases between. CDR1 LNHDA and CDR2 SQIVND come from the germline V gene (reference sequence). CDR3 length equals 14 residues. CDR3: CASSIAGENYGYTF. CDR3 DNA sequence: TGTGCCAGTAGTATAGCGGGGGAGAACTATGGCTACACCTTC.

The sample holds one count of this clone. The gene calls are TRBV19 and TRBJ1-5; D is unresolved. The V end was cut by 5 bases, the J end by 0 bases, with 11 bases between. This CDR3 has 15 residues. Germline lookup yields CDR1 LNHDA and CDR2 SQIVND (reference sequence). CDR3 nucleotides: TGTGCCAGTAGTTGGGAGCCTTATAGCAATCAGCCCCAGCATTTT. Translation: CASSWEPYSNQPQHF.

The rearrangement links TRBV18 to TRBJ2-6; TRBD1 might be the D (5 bases). Trimming took off 3 bases at V and 2 bases at J, with 8 bases between the two ends. Germline assignment: CDR1 KGHSH and CDR2 LQKENI. The CDR3 runs 15 residues. CDR3 nucleotides: TGTGCCAGCTCACCGCAGGGAACTGGGGCCAACGTCCTGACTTTC. Its protein product is CASSPQGTGANVLTF.

The chain employs TRBV5-1 and TRBJ1-2; 10 bases are a match to TRBD1. The CDR3 is 14 residues long. The germline gives CDR1 SGHRS, CDR2 YFSETQ. V shed 0 bases, J shed 6 bases, and the junction held 2 bases outside the gene matches. CDR3 amino acids: CASSLGQGADGYTF. CDR3 nucleotide sequence: TGCGCCAGCAGCTTGGGACAGGGGGCTGATGGCTACACCTTC.

To note about this clone: The DNA is omitted, as the CDR3 cannot be located on it reliably, and the CDR3 follows TCRdb's listing. The CDR3 loop reads CASSNGGVGQGSMNTEAFF. The V and J genes are TRBV21-1 and TRBJ1-1; the table's D call of TRBD1 was not tested on the DNA. TRBV21-1 is classified as a pseudogene. The CDR3 totals 19 residues, both ends included.

The chain employs TRBV6-1 and TRBJ1-1; no clear D. The CDR3 extends over 13 amino acids. The V and J ends lost 2 bases and 1 base respectively, with 5 bases between them. Germline CDR1 reads MNHNS; CDR2 reads SASEGT. The CDR3 loop is CASSETGNTEAFF. CDR3 nucleotide sequence: TGTGCCAGCAGTGAAACGGGGAACACTGAAGCTTTCTTT.

The rearrangement links TRBV5-1 to TRBJ2-1; maybe TRBD2 (5 bases). Per germline, CDR1 SGHRS and CDR2 YFSETQ. V dropped 0 bases and J dropped 2 bases, with 6 bases sitting between them. This CDR3 comprises 14 residues. The CDR3 region is CASSLDGAYNEQFF. In DNA, the CDR3 is TGCGCCAGCAGCTTGGACGGGGCCTACAATGAGCAGTTCTTC.

The chain has TRBV5-5 and TRBJ1-3; D is unclear. V dropped 5 bases and J dropped 0 bases, with 9 bases sitting between them. The germline gives CDR1 SGHKS, CDR2 YYEKEE (reference sequence). CDR3 size: 14 residues. The CDR3 DNA follows: TGTGCCAGCAGACGCGGGGACTCTGGAAACACCATATATTTT. Translating gives CASRRGDSGNTIYF.

The rearrangement links TRBV5-1 to TRBJ2-3; possible D gene TRBD2, 5 bases. Trimming shortened V by 0 bases and J by 4 bases, and 9 bases separated the two germline ends. The CDR3 is 14 residues long. Looked up from germline, CDR1 is SGHRS and CDR2 is YFSETQ. This chain's CDR3 is CASSLELAADTQYF. CDR3 nucleotides: TGCGCCAGCAGCTTGGAGCTAGCAGCAGATACGCAGTATTTT.

In its sample, this clone was seen once. The chain has TRBV6-5 and TRBJ2-7; D call uncertain. Between the trimmed V and J ends, which lost 6 bases and 3 bases, there was a span of 9 bases. This CDR3 has 12 amino acids. Germline-derived CDR1 and CDR2 are MNHEY and SVGAGI. Written as DNA, the CDR3 is TGTGCCAGCAGGTCCTCCCTCTACGAGCAGTACTTC. As protein: CASRSSLYEQYF.

This rearrangement joins TRBV19 to TRBJ2-4; 7 bases are shared with TRBD2. The CDR3 contains 17 residues. CDR1 LNHDA and CDR2 SQIVND come from the germline V gene (reference sequence). Trimming cost V 0 bases and J 5 bases; bases outside gene matches: 10. The CDR3 is CASSIDLREAPENIQYF. Here the CDR3 DNA reads TGTGCCAGTAGTATAGATCTTCGGGAGGCCCCCGAAAACATTCAGTACTTC. Complete variable domain (other parts from reference TRBV19 and TRBJ2-4): DGGITQSPKYLFRKEGQNVTLSCEQNLNHDAMYWYRQDPGQGLRLIYYSQIVNDFQKGDIAEGYSVSREKKESFPLTVTSAQKNPTAFYLCASSIDLREAPENIQYFGAGTRLSVL.

V gene TRBV5-1 combines with J gene TRBJ1-1, with 7 positions matching TRBD1. V trimming: 4 bases; J trimming: 1 base; junction bases outside the gene matches: 7. Germline CDR1 is SGHRS and CDR2 is YFSETQ. The CDR3 consists of 15 residues. CDR3 DNA sequence: TGCGCCAGCAGCCCGGGACAGAAGCAGAACACTGAAGCTTTCTTT. It encodes CASSPGQKQNTEAFF.

V and J are TRBV19 and TRBJ1-2; the D is unclear. This CDR3 region has 13 residues. Germline V CDR1 and CDR2: LNHDA, SQIVND (reference sequence). Trimming stripped 3 bases from V and 6 bases from J, with 11 bases between. CDR3 loop: CASSISREDGYTF. CDR3 DNA sequence: TGTGCCAGTAGTATCTCCCGAGAGGATGGCTACACCTTC.